This T cell receptor beta chain was sequenced in a study of T-cell reconstitution after alpha-beta-depleted transplantation in children. Study-wide findings and caveats: The origin of alpha-beta T cells about two months after transplant was reportedly several hundred expanded graft clones.

Construction of the TCRbeta library involved unique molecular identifiers. TCRdb called the PCR reads again in MiXCR, with one record for every CDR3 protein. The sample has 600,000 to 800,000 distinct CDR3 sequences, under 15% seen once; the top ten hold 0.79%. This clonotype was counted at least ten times. Its antigen is as yet unknown. The sample in question was PBMCs, obtained before TCRalphabeta/CD19-depleted stem cell transplant. This TCR was sampled from a girl aged 2-10 years with congenital amegakaryocytic thrombocytopenia, due to receive a stem cell transplant.

Here the CDR3 DNA reads TGTGCCAGCAGTCCCCGACAGGGAAACACCGGGGAGCTGTTTTTT. Its translation is CASSPRQGNTGELFF. This chain uses TRBV12-3 or TRBV12-4 with TRBJ2-2; 7 positions match TRBD1. The trim removed 5 bases at V and 2 bases at J, leaving 5 bases unmatched. The CDR3 spans 15 residues.